This T cell receptor (beta chain) originates from a study of CD8+CD57+ T cells in acquired aplastic anemia. Overall study: The study obtained an average of about 3.2 ug of DNA from sorted CD4+ and CD8+ cells. General study results and limits: No significant difference in CD8+ Simpson's diversity was found between patients and controls.

This clonotype was seen ten or more times. Its target is unknown. TCR beta VDJ and CDR3 profiling used genomic DNA as template. TCRdb reprocessed the reads with MiXCR, giving one entry per CDR3 protein. In the table there are some 200,000 distinct CDR3 sequences, more than 45% of which are singletons. CDR3 length: 14 residues. V was trimmed by 2 bases and J by 5 bases, leaving 12 bases between them. CDR1 is MNHEY and CDR2 is SVGEGT in the germline V gene. Whoever was chosen for sequencing had shown CD8+CD57+ cell expansion by flow cytometry. The sequencing sample was made of sorted CD4+, CD8+, or CD8+CD57+ T cells (not recorded which) from PBMCs. The chain couples TRBV6-2 or TRBV6-3 to TRBJ1-1, with a possible D match to TRBD1 (5 bases). This TCR was sampled from a human donor with aplastic anemia. The CDR3 sequence: CASSYGGGRTEAFF. CDR3 nucleotides: TGTGCCAGCAGTTACGGGGGTGGGAGGACTGAAGCTTTCTTT.